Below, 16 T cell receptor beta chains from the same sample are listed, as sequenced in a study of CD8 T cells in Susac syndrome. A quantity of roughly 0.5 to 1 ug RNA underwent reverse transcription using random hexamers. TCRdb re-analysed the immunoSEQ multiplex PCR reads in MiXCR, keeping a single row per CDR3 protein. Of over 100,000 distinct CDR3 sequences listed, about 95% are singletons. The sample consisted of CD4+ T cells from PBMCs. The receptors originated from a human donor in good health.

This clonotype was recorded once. CDR3 nucleotide sequence: TGTGCCAGCAGTTCCCAGACTAGCGGGAGTTACGAGCAGTACTTC. Amino acid sequence: CASSSQTSGSYEQYF. The J gene is TRBJ2-7, the V gene TRBV27, with 12 bases fitting TRBD2. V lost 4 bases, J lost 4 bases, and 5 bases stayed unmatched. The CDR3 has 15 residues. Looked up from germline, CDR1 is MNHEY and CDR2 is SMNVEV (reference sequence).

CDR3 amino acids: CASSPGLAGALNEQFF. The CDR3 DNA is TGTGCCAGCAGCCCCGGACTAGCGGGGGCCCTCAATGAGCAGTTCTTC. This chain uses TRBV3-1 with TRBJ2-1, with 13 bases that match TRBD2. Germline loops: CDR1 LGHDT, CDR2 YNNKEL (reference sequence). CDR3 length: 16 amino acids. J gave up 6 bases and V 4 bases, and 6 bases lay outside the gene matches.

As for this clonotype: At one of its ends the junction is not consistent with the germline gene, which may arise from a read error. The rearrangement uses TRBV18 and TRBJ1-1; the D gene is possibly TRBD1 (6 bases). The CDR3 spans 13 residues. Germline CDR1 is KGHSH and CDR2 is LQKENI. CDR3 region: CASSTDRNTEAFF. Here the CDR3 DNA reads TGTGCCAGCTCTACCGACAGGAACACTGAGGCTTTCTTT.

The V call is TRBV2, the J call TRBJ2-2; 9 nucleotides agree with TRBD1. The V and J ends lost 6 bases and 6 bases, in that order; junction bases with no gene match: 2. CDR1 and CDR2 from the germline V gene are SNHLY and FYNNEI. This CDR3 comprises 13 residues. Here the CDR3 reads CASRGTGPGELFF. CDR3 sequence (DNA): TGTGCCAGCAGGGGGACAGGGCCCGGGGAGCTGTTTTTT.

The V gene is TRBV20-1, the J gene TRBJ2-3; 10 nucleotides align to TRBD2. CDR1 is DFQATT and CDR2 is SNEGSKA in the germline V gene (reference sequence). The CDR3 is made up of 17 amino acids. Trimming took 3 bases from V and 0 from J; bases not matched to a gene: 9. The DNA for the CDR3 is TGCAGTGCTAGCCCAGCGGGGGGGTCCCCTAGCACAGATACGCAGTATTTT. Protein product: CSASPAGGSPSTDTQYF.

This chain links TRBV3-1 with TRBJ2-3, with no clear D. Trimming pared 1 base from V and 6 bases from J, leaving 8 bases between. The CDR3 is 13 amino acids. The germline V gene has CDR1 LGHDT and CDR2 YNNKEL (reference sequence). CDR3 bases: TGTGCCAGCAGCCAAGCCCCCTCCGATACGCAGTATTTT. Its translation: CASSQAPSDTQYF.

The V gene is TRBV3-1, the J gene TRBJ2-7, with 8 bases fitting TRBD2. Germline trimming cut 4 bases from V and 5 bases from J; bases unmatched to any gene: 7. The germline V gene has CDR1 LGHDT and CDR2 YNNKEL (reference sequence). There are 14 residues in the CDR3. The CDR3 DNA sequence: TGTGCCAGCAGCCTAAAGAGCGGGAGAGACGAGCAGTACTTC. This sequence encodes CASSLKSGRDEQYF.

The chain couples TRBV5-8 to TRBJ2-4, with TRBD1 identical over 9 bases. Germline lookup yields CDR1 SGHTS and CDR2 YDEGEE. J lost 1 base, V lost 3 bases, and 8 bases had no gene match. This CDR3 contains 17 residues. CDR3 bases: TGTGCCAGCAGCTCAGGCTACAGGGGGCTCGCCAAAAACATTCAGTACTTC. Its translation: CASSSGYRGLAKNIQYF.

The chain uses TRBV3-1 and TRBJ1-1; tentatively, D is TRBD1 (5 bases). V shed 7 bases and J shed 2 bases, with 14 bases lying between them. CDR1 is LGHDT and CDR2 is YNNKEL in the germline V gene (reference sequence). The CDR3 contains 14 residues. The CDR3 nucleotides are TGTGCCAGCAAATCCCGGGGGGGAAACACTGAAGCTTTCTTT. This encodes CASKSRGGNTEAFF. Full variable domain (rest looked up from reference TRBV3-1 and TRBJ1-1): DTAVSQTPKYLVTQMGNDKSIKCEQNLGHDTMYWYKQDSKKFLKIMFSYNNKELIINETVPNRFSPKSPDKAHLNLHINSLELGDSAVYFCASKSRGGNTEAFFGQGTRLTVV.

CDR3 region: CASSFRYSVLGEQYF. The DNA for the CDR3 is TGTGCCAGCAGTTTCAGATATTCCGTCCTGGGCGAGCAGTACTTC. The J gene is TRBJ2-7, the V gene TRBV28; D is ambiguous. CDR1 is MDHEN and CDR2 is SYDVKM in the germline V gene. There are 15 residues in the CDR3. The ends were cut back, 3 bases at V and 6 bases at J, with 18 bases in the middle.

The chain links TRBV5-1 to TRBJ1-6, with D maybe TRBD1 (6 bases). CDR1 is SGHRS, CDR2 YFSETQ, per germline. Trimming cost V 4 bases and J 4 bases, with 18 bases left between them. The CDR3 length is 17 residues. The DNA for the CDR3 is TGCGCCAGCAGCGCTGAAGGTTGGGGGCCATATAATTCACCCCTCCACTTT. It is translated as CASSAEGWGPYNSPLHF.

DNA of the CDR3: TGTGCCACCAGCCGGGACAGGGGGGAGACCCAGTACTTC. This gives the protein CATSRDRGETQYF. The chain carries TRBV24-1 and TRBJ2-5; 11 nucleotides match TRBD1. The CDR3 is made up of 13 amino acids. Per the germline V gene, CDR1 is KGHDR and CDR2 is SFDVKD. V lost 7 bases and J lost 5; bases outside the gene matches: 2.

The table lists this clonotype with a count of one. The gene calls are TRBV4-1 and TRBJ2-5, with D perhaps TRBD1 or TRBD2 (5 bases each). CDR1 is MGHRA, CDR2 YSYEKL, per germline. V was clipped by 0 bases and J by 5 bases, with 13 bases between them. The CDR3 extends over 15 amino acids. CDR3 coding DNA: TGCGCCAGCAGCCAAGATACCACTTGGGGGGAGACCCAGTACTTC. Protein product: CASSQDTTWGETQYF.

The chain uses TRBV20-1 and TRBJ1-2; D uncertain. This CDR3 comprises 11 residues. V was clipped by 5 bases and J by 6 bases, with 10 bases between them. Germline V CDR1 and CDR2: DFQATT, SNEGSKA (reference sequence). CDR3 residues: CSARRTDGYTF. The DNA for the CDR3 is TGCAGTGCTCGCCGGACGGATGGCTACACCTTC.

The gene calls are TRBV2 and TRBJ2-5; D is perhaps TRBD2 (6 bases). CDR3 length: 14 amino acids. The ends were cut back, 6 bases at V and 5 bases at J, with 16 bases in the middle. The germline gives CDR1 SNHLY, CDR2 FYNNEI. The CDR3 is CASSAVGGAETQYF. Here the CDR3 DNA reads TGTGCCAGCAGCGCAGTTGGAGGGGCTGAGACCCAGTACTTC. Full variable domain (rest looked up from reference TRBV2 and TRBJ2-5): EPEVTQTPSHQVTQMGQEVILRCVPISNHLYFYWYRQILGQKVEFLVSFYNNEISEKSEIFDDQFSVERPDGSNFTLKIRSTKLEDSAMYFCASSAVGGAETQYFGPGTRLLVL.

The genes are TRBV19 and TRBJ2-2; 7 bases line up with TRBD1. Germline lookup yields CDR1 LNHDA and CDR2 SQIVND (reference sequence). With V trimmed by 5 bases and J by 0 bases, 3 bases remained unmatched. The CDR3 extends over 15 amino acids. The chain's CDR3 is CASSAGQANTGELFF. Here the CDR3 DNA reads TGTGCCAGTAGTGCAGGACAGGCGAACACCGGGGAGCTGTTTTTT.